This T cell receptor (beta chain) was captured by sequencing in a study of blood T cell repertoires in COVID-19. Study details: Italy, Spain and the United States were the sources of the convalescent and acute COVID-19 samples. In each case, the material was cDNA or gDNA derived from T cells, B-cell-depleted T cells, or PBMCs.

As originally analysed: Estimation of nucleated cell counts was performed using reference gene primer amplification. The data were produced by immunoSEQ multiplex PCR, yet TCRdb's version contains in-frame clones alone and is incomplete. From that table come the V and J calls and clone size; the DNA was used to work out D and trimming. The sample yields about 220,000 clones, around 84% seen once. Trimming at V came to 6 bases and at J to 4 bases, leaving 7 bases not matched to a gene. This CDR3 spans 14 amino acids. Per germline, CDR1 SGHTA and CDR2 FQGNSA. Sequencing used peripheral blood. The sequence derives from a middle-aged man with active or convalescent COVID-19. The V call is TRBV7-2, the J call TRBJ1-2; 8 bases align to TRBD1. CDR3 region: CASRYQGAGYGYTF. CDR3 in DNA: TGTGCCAGCAGATATCAGGGGGCGGGCTATGGCTACACCTTC.